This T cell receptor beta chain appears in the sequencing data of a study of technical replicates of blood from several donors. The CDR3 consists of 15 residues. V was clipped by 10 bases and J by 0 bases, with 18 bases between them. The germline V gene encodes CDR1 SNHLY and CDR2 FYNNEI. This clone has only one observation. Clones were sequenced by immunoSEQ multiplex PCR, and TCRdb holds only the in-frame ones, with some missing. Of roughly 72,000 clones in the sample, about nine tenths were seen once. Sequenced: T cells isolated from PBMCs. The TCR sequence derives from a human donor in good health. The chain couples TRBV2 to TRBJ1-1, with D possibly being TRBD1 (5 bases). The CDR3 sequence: CATGWEGVLNTEAFF. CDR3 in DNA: TGTGCCACAGGGTGGGAAGGGGTGTTGAACACTGAAGCTTTCTTT.